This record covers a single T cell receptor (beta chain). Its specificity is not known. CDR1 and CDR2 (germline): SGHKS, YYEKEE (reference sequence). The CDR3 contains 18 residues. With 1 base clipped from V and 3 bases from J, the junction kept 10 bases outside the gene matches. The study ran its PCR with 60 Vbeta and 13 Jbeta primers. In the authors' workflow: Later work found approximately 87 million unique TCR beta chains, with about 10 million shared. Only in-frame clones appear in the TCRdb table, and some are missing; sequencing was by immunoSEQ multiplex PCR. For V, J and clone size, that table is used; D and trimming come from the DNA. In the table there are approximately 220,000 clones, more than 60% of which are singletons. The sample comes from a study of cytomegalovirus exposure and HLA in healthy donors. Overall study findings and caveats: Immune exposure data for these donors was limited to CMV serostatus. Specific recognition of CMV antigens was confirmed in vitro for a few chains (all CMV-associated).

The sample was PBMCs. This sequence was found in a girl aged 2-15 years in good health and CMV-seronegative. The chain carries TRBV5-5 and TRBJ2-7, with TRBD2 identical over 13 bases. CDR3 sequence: CASSLRLAGGNVFYEQYF. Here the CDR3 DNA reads TGTGCCAGCAGCTTGCGACTAGCGGGGGGCAATGTATTCTACGAGCAGTACTTC.